Here is one T cell receptor beta chain with its context. The CDR3 spans 17 residues. This entry is derived from a study of CD8 T cells in Susac syndrome. FACS enriched CD8+ TEMRA cells, while bulk CD8+ and CD4+ were negatively isolated. RNA in amounts of roughly 0.5 to 1 ug was reverse transcribed with random hexamers. Coverage of TCR beta CDR3 amplification by immunoSEQ multiplex PCR extended to 54 Vbeta and 13 Jbeta. TCRdb re-analysed the immunoSEQ multiplex PCR reads in MiXCR, keeping a single row per CDR3 protein. The repertoire holds tens of thousands of distinct CDR3 sequences, with 94% as singletons.

The specimen sequenced was CD8+ T cells from PBMCs. The sequence came from a human donor with multiple sclerosis. J is TRBJ2-2 and V is TRBV21-1; the tabulated D call, TRBD1, remains unverified against the DNA. TRBV21-1 is tagged as a pseudogene. The CDR3 nucleotides are TGTGCCAGCAGCAAAGTGAAGGGGACGGGGAGCACCGGGGAGCTGTTTTTT. Translation gives CASSKVKGTGSTGELFF.